These 4 T cell receptor beta chains share one sample of origin, sequenced in a study of multiple sclerosis patients with progressive multifocal leukoencephalopathy. The data were produced by immunoSEQ multiplex PCR, yet TCRdb's version contains in-frame clones alone and is incomplete. Among about 30,000 clones listed, 85% to 90% were seen once. Time point indicated: time of PML onset. The starting material was PBMCs, obtained from a patient treated with natalizumab. The receptors stem from a woman in her twenties or thirties with progressive multifocal leukoencephalopathy.

The V and J genes are TRBV4-1 and TRBJ1-5; the match to TRBD1 covers 7 bases. Looked up from germline, CDR1 is MGHRA and CDR2 is YSYEKL. The CDR3 loop spans 15 amino acids. V lost 3 bases to trimming and J lost 5 bases; unmatched junction nucleotides: 7. This chain's CDR3 is CASSQGTVLHQPQHF. In DNA form, the CDR3 reads TGCGCCAGCAGCCAGGGGACAGTCCTACATCAGCCCCAGCATTTT.

CDR3 sequence reads: CASSLAQGVMNTEAFF. The CDR3 DNA sequence: TGTGCCAGCAGCTTGGCCCAGGGGGTCATGAACACTGAAGCTTTCTTT. The rearrangement links TRBV5-5 to TRBJ1-1; 7 bases map to TRBD1. After removal of 0 bases from V and 0 bases from J, the junction contained 5 bases not matched to a gene. The germline V gene has CDR1 SGHKS and CDR2 YYEKEE (reference sequence). The CDR3 covers 16 residues.

V and J are TRBV15 and TRBJ1-3; possibly TRBD1 for D (6 bases). CDR1 is LNHNV and CDR2 is YYDKDF in the germline V gene (reference sequence). The CDR3 contains 16 residues. V lost 0 bases and J 2 bases, leaving 11 bases between the germline ends. CDR3 nucleotide sequence: TGTGCCACCAGCAGAGAACAGGGAACGGCTGGAAACACCATATATTTT. Its protein product is CATSREQGTAGNTIYF.

V gene TRBV14 combines with J gene TRBJ1-5, with D uncertain. The CDR3 sequence is 14 residues long. Trimming stripped 2 bases from V and 3 bases from J, with 8 bases between. CDR1 is SGHDN, CDR2 FVKESK, per germline. The CDR3 is CASSQRGNNQPQHF. The CDR3 DNA is TGTGCCAGCAGCCAAAGAGGGAACAATCAGCCCCAGCATTTT.